This TCR beta chain is from a study of blood T cell repertoires in COVID-19. Study-level background: COVID-19 samples collected from the United States, Italy and Spain covered acute and convalescent phases. T cells, B-cell-depleted T cells, or PBMCs supplied cDNA or gDNA.

In the study's own analysis: How many nucleated cells were present was estimated from reference gene primer amplification. Repertoires were generated with immunoSEQ multiplex PCR, while TCRdb's copy carries only in-frame clones and drops some. V, J and clone size are those of that table, while D and trimming were read from the DNA. The table has 100,000 to 150,000 clones, over 75% seen once. V lost 2 bases to trimming and J lost 5 bases, with 6 bases between them. Per germline, CDR1 MNHEY and CDR2 SVGEGT. This CDR3 comprises 13 residues. This clone appeared a single time. The sequence was collected from a man of 80 years or more with active or convalescent COVID-19. Specimen: peripheral blood. The gene calls are TRBV6-2 or TRBV6-3 and TRBJ2-2; D unresolved. CDR3: CASSYQTTGELFF. CDR3 bases: TGTGCCAGCAGTTACCAGACAACCGGGGAGCTGTTTTTT.